The 9 T cell receptor beta chains in this list originate from one sample, sequenced in a study of a mutant IDH1 vaccine in newly diagnosed glioma. The sample's time point: week 35, safety follow-up. In the vaccine, a single dose held 300 ug of the mutant IDH1 20-mer peptide, along with topical imiquimod. Clones were read by immunoSEQ multiplex PCR, and TCRdb kept only the in-frame ones, dropping some. The sample has 35,000 to 50,000 clones; approximately 80% are singletons. For these TCRs, the target antigens are not known. The source material was PBMCs, sampled from a glioma patient whose treatment included an IDH1 peptide vaccine. The receptors originated from a woman between 50 and 59 years old with glioma.

V and J are TRBV5-6 and TRBJ2-5, with TRBD1 identical over 7 bases. This CDR3 is 14 amino acids long. Germline V lookup: CDR1 SGHDT, CDR2 YYEEEE. Unmatched junction bases numbered 7, after V lost 3 bases and J lost 5 bases. The CDR3 reads CASSSTGARETQYF. The CDR3 DNA reads TGTGCCAGCAGCTCAACAGGGGCCCGGGAGACCCAGTACTTC. Looking up the rest from reference TRBV5-6 and TRBJ2-5 gives the full variable domain: DAGVTQSPTHLIKTRGQQVTLRCSPKSGHDTVSWYQQALGQGPQFIFQYYEEEERQRGNFPDRFSGHQFPNYSSELNVNALLLGDSALYLCASSSTGARETQYFGPGTRLLVL.

Only a few counts were recorded for this clone. The chain links TRBV2 to TRBJ1-6; 8 bases line up with TRBD1. V dropped 4 bases and J dropped 0; count of bases not matched to a gene: 5. This CDR3 spans 17 amino acids. CDR1 is SNHLY and CDR2 is FYNNEI in the germline V gene. Here the CDR3 DNA reads TGTGCCAGCAGTGTGCAGGGGGCCCACTCCTATAATTCACCCCTCCACTTT. This encodes CASSVQGAHSYNSPLHF.

This chain uses TRBV9 with TRBJ2-1, with TRBD2 identical over 9 bases. V was pared by 4 bases and J by 8 bases, with 13 bases of the junction left unmatched. This CDR3 comprises 16 residues. The germline CDR1 and CDR2 sequences are SGDLS and YYNGEE. Here the CDR3 DNA reads TGTGCCAGCAGCCCCGTCCCTAGCGGGGTAAGGTATGAGCAGTTCTTC. It translates to CASSPVPSGVRYEQFF.

The genes are TRBV4-3 and TRBJ2-7; D possibly corresponds to TRBD2 (6 bases). V gave up 2 bases and J gave up 1 base, with 15 bases separating them. The CDR3 has 16 residues. The germline gives CDR1 LGHNA, CDR2 YSLEER. CDR3: CASSQTTSYQSYEQYF. DNA for the CDR3: TGCGCCAGCAGCCAAACCACTAGCTACCAGTCCTACGAGCAGTACTTC.

The V gene is TRBV9, the J gene TRBJ2-7; unclear D gene. CDR1 SGDLS and CDR2 YYNGEE come from the germline V gene. V was cut by 0 bases and J by 5 bases, with 12 bases left in between. The CDR3 is 14 amino acids. In DNA form, the CDR3 reads TGTGCCAGCAGCGTAGGTAGTTGGCTCAACGAGCAGTACTTC. It specifies CASSVGSWLNEQYF.

The chain is built from TRBV25-1 and TRBJ2-7; possible D gene TRBD1, 6 bases. There are 12 residues in the CDR3. Germline V gene data show CDR1 as MGHDK and CDR2 as SYGVNS. Trimming pared 5 bases from V and 4 bases from J, leaving 9 bases between. In nucleotides, the CDR3 is TGTGCCAGCAGTTATACAGGGTACGAGCAGTACTTC. As protein: CASSYTGYEQYF.

The chain uses TRBV25-1 and TRBJ1-1; D unresolved. The CDR3 is 12 residues long. The V end lost 1 base, the J end lost 10 bases, and 10 bases lay between the germline ends. Germline V gene sequence: CDR1 MGHDK, CDR2 SYGVNS. The CDR3, as DNA: TGTGCCAGCAGTGAATTAGGACCCGCAGCTTTCTTT. It translates to CASSELGPAAFF.

V usage is TRBV6-5 and J usage is TRBJ1-2; D perhaps matches TRBD1 (5 bases). The CDR3 covers 15 residues. V was clipped by 0 bases and J by 3 bases, with 11 bases between them. CDR1 is MNHEY, CDR2 SVGAGI, per germline. This CDR3 is CASSYSFDRDYGYTF. The CDR3 DNA sequence: TGTGCCAGCAGTTACTCGTTCGACAGAGACTATGGCTACACCTTC.

V usage is TRBV9 and J usage is TRBJ2-7; D gene ambiguous. The CDR3 is 15 residues long. The V gene lost 0 bases and the J gene lost 4 bases, with 14 bases spanning the gap. Per the germline V gene, CDR1 is SGDLS and CDR2 is YYNGEE. CDR3 in amino acids: CASSVDPLTPYEQYF. The CDR3 region has the DNA TGTGCCAGCAGCGTAGATCCGCTGACCCCGTACGAGCAGTACTTC.